The 17 T cell receptor beta chains reported below all come from one sample, sequenced in a study of cytotoxic CD8 clonotypes in ibrutinib-treated CLL. The method was immunoSEQ multiplex PCR; TCRdb's version includes in-frame clones alone and lacks a portion of them. Among fewer than 400,000 clones listed, 60% to 80% were seen once. Sample: PBMCs, taken after 36 months of ibrutinib treatment. The receptors here all came from a human donor with chronic lymphocytic leukemia.

The CDR3 is CASSLSLGTGRNSPLHF. The CDR3 nucleotides read TGTGCCAGCAGCTTAAGTCTGGGGACGGGAAGGAATTCACCCCTCCACTTT. The chain combines TRBV7-9 with TRBJ1-6; weak D call: TRBD1 (5 bases). Trimming removed 2 bases at V and 7 bases at J, with 18 bases between. This CDR3 spans 17 amino acids. Germline V gene data show CDR1 as SEHNR and CDR2 as FQNEAQ (reference sequence).

The genes are TRBV7-3 and TRBJ2-2; perhaps TRBD2 as D (6 bases). The CDR3 length is 14 residues. The V gene lost 4 bases and the J gene lost 5 bases, with 11 bases spanning the gap. CDR1 and CDR2 (germline): SGHTA, FQGTGA. CDR3 DNA: TGTGCCAGCAGCTCGGTCAGCGGGACCGGGGAGCTGTTTTTT. Protein product: CASSSVSGTGELFF.

The V and J genes are TRBV4-1 and TRBJ1-1; D may be TRBD1 (5 bases). The CDR3 totals 13 residues. The germline gives CDR1 MGHRA, CDR2 YSYEKL. V was trimmed by 2 bases and J by 12 bases, leaving 16 bases between them. The CDR3 bases are TGCGCCAGCAGCCAACAAGGACCGGGGGGGACTTTCTTT. Residues: CASSQQGPGGTFF.

The gene calls are TRBV27 and TRBJ2-1; D is possibly TRBD1 (6 bases). Trimming cost V 4 bases and J 4 bases, with 14 bases left between them. CDR1 MNHEY and CDR2 SMNVEV come from the germline V gene (reference sequence). This CDR3 has 15 residues. The DNA for the CDR3 is TGTGCCAGCAGTTGGGAAGGCCAGGGGTACAATGAGCAGTTCTTC. Translated: CASSWEGQGYNEQFF.

The rearrangement joins TRBV7-2 to TRBJ2-1; TRBD2 matches 13 bases. The CDR3 is made up of 14 amino acids. The germline V gene encodes CDR1 SGHTA and CDR2 FQGNSA. The V and J ends lost 5 bases and 9 bases, in that order; junction bases with no gene match: 4. CDR3 region: CASSKRTSGSEQFF. As DNA, the CDR3 is TGTGCCAGCAGCAAACGGACTAGCGGGAGTGAGCAGTTCTTC.

This chain connects TRBV18 to TRBJ2-2; no definite D call. This CDR3 region has 17 residues. V lost 1 base, J lost 0 bases, and 12 bases lay in between. Germline CDR1 and CDR2: KGHSH and LQKENI. Written as DNA, the CDR3 is TGTGCCAGCTCACCACTTAGACCCGGTCCGAACACCGGGGAGCTGTTTTTT. It translates to CASSPLRPGPNTGELFF.

The chain has TRBV4-1 and TRBJ1-5; D is unresolved. Germline V lookup: CDR1 MGHRA, CDR2 YSYEKL. The V and J ends lost 2 bases and 9 bases respectively, with 14 bases between them. The CDR3 has 14 amino acids. CDR3 sequence: CASSQRPPIWPQHF. The CDR3 nucleotides read TGCGCCAGCAGCCAAAGGCCCCCCATCTGGCCCCAGCATTTT.

This clone was seen once. This rearrangement joins TRBV29-1 to TRBJ2-2; D is uncertain. Germline-derived CDR1 and CDR2 are SQVTM and ANQGSEA. CDR3 length: 15 amino acids. V lost 5 bases and J 6 bases, leaving 19 bases between the germline ends. This chain's CDR3 is CSVPSGPDGAGELFF. In nucleotides, the CDR3 is TGCAGCGTTCCATCCGGACCCGATGGGGCCGGGGAGCTGTTTTTT.

The table lists this clone with a few counts. For the CDR3, the DNA is TGTGCCAGCAGTGAGGGACGGGGGCATGGCTACACCTTC. Translated: CASSEGRGHGYTF. This chain uses TRBV28 with TRBJ1-2; maybe TRBD1 (6 bases). CDR1 and CDR2 from the germline V gene are MDHEN and SYDVKM. CDR3 size: 13 residues. V was trimmed by 5 bases and J by 6 bases, leaving 13 bases between them.

This clone was detected only a few times. The chain couples TRBV21-1 to TRBJ2-3. TRBV21-1 is termed a pseudogene. This CDR3 is 15 amino acids long. The CDR3 is CASSKEGGHTDTQYF. CDR3 in DNA: TGTGCCAGCAGCAAAGAGGGGGGCCACACAGATACGCAGTATTTT.

The chain carries TRBV7-3 and TRBJ2-1; 14 nucleotides line up with TRBD2. J was trimmed by 7 bases and V by 2 bases; bases with no gene match: 10. This CDR3 contains 18 residues. Germline assignment: CDR1 SGHTA and CDR2 FQGTGA. The CDR3 sequence is CASSLFAGTSGSFNEQFF. Written as DNA, the CDR3 is TGTGCCAGCAGCTTATTTGCAGGGACTAGCGGGAGCTTTAATGAGCAGTTCTTC.

This chain uses TRBV23-1 with TRBJ2-3; no reliable D call. TRBV23-1 is marked as an open reading frame, function uncertain. Trimming shortened V by 2 bases and J by 0 bases, and 15 bases separated the two germline ends. The CDR3 covers 17 residues. CDR3 nucleotides: TGCGCCAGCAGTCAAAGCCCCCACCCGCTGAGCACAGATACGCAGTATTTT. This sequence encodes CASSQSPHPLSTDTQYF.

This clone was detected a few times. The rearrangement links TRBV7-2 to TRBJ2-5, with 13 bases lining up with TRBD2. The CDR3 length is 16 residues. Germline CDR1 SGHTA, CDR2 FQGNSA. The junction had 6 bases not matched to a gene; V was cut back by 1 base and J by 7 bases. This chain's CDR3 is CASSLGGTSGMGTQYF. The DNA for the CDR3 is TGTGCCAGCAGCTTAGGGGGGACTAGCGGGATGGGGACCCAGTACTTC.

The chain links TRBV6-5 to TRBJ2-7, with 14 bases aligning to TRBD2. CDR3 size: 13 residues. Germline V gene lookup returns CDR1 MNHEY and CDR2 SVGAGI. The V and J ends lost 8 bases and 4 bases, in that order; junction bases with no gene match: 1. CDR3 DNA: TGTGCCAGCTGGACTAGCGGGGGGTACGAGCAGTACTTC. Protein: CASWTSGGYEQYF.

This clone was seen a handful of times. The J gene is TRBJ2-7, the V gene TRBV2, with D tentatively TRBD2 (6 bases). Germline CDR1 reads SNHLY; CDR2 reads FYNNEI. The V gene lost 8 bases and the J gene lost 2 bases, with 13 bases spanning the gap. This CDR3 has 13 amino acids. The CDR3 region has the DNA TGTGCCAGCTCGGAGTGGGGGGCCTACGAGCAGTACTTC. Its translation: CASSEWGAYEQYF.

The V gene is TRBV7-9, the J gene TRBJ1-2; D uncertain. CDR1 SEHNR and CDR2 FQNEAQ come from the germline V gene (reference sequence). The CDR3 has 14 amino acids. V was clipped by 10 bases and J by 5 bases, with 20 bases between them. The DNA of the CDR3 is TGTGCCACCCCCAAGTCCCGGCCCTTTTATGGCTACACCTTC. Protein: CATPKSRPFYGYTF.

This chain connects TRBV9 to TRBJ2-7, with a weak D call TRBD1 (6 bases). This CDR3 spans 14 amino acids. The germline V gene has CDR1 SGDLS and CDR2 YYNGEE. Trimming cost V 3 bases and J 7 bases, with 17 bases left between them. CDR3 DNA sequence: TGTGCCAGCAGCGCGGTAGGGGGTTCGCGAGAGCAGTACTTC. Translating gives CASSAVGGSREQYF.